This TCR beta chain was found in a study of blood T cell repertoires in COVID-19. Study overall: Material from acute and convalescent COVID-19 was sourced from the United States, Italy and Spain. The cDNA or gDNA used as material had been derived from T cells, B-cell-depleted T cells, or PBMCs.

As processed by the authors: Counts of nucleated cells, estimated from reference gene primer amplification, were obtained. The data were produced by immunoSEQ multiplex PCR, yet TCRdb's version contains in-frame clones alone and is incomplete. The D gene and trimming were derived from the DNA, and the V and J assignments and clone size from that table. In the table there are roughly 180,000 clones, around 82% of which are singletons. J gave up 2 bases and V 4 bases, and 7 bases lay outside the gene matches. The CDR3 covers 16 residues. Germline CDR1 is SGHNT and CDR2 is YYREEE (reference sequence). Sequenced material: peripheral blood. The clonotype originates from an elderly woman with active or convalescent COVID-19. The V call is TRBV5-4, the J call TRBJ2-5, with 11 nucleotides matching TRBD2. In DNA form, the CDR3 reads TGTGCCAGCAGCACCGCGGGACTAGCGGCTCAAGAGACCCAGTACTTC. Protein: CASSTAGLAAQETQYF.